One and the same sample provided the 20 T cell receptor beta chains below, sequenced in a study of PD-L1 blockade in urothelial cancer. As for time point: pretreatment peripheral blood. Sequenced by immunoSEQ multiplex PCR; TCRdb stores in-frame clones only, minus some. The sample consists of roughly 52,000 clones, about four fifths of them appearing once. The sequencing here drew on PBMCs, taken around atezolizumab (anti-PD-L1) treatment. The source of these receptors is a man between 70 and 80 years old with urothelial cancer.

The CDR3 loop reads CASSSEETQYF. DNA for the CDR3: TGTGCCAGCAGCTCGGAGGAGACCCAGTACTTC. The genes are TRBV6-5 and TRBJ2-5; D not resolved. Germline V gene sequence: CDR1 MNHEY, CDR2 SVGAGI. This CDR3 spans 11 amino acids. The V and J ends lost 6 bases and 5 bases respectively, with 7 bases between them.

The chain joins TRBV9 to TRBJ2-1; TRBD2 matches at 8 bases. The CDR3 runs to 16 residues. Trimming removed 1 base from V and 2 bases from J; junction bases left unmatched: 5. CDR1 SGDLS and CDR2 YYNGEE come from the germline V gene. CDR3 DNA: TGTGCCAGCAGCGTAACTGGCGGGAGGACCTACAATGAGCAGTTCTTC. Protein product: CASSVTGGRTYNEQFF.

This chain joins TRBV27 and TRBJ2-3; D possibly corresponds to TRBD2 (6 bases). The CDR3 is made up of 14 amino acids. The V and J ends lost 6 bases and 4 bases respectively, with 14 bases between them. Looked up from germline, CDR1 is MNHEY and CDR2 is SMNVEV (reference sequence). DNA of the CDR3: TGTGCCAGCAGGACTTCGGGAGTCGCAGATACGCAGTATTTT. This sequence encodes CASRTSGVADTQYF.

The CDR3 here is CASSFRGTNEQFF. The CDR3 bases are TGTGCCAGTAGTTTTCGGGGTACAAATGAGCAGTTCTTC. The chain couples TRBV19 to TRBJ2-1; a possible D gene is TRBD2 (5 bases). Germline loops: CDR1 LNHDA, CDR2 SQIVND (reference sequence). The CDR3 length is 13 residues. The V end lost 5 bases, the J end lost 7 bases, and 12 bases lay between the germline ends.

This clone occurred once. This chain joins TRBV7-8 and TRBJ2-7, with 7 bases matching TRBD2. The CDR3 loop spans 14 amino acids. CDR1 SGHVS and CDR2 FQNEAQ come from the germline V gene. The J segment lost 0 bases and the V segment lost 1 base, leaving 0 bases of the junction unmatched. The CDR3 sequence is CASSLVAGSYEQYF. In DNA form, the CDR3 reads TGTGCCAGCAGCTTAGTAGCGGGCTCCTACGAGCAGTACTTC.

This chain uses TRBV5-1 with TRBJ1-1; maybe TRBD1 (6 bases). Germline-derived CDR1 and CDR2 are SGHRS and YFSETQ. V dropped 3 bases and J dropped 7 bases, with 19 bases sitting between them. CDR3 length equals 15 residues. The CDR3 sequence is CASSSGGPPTGEAFF. CDR3 coding DNA: TGCGCCAGCAGCTCCGGGGGGCCGCCCACGGGTGAAGCTTTCTTT. The variable domain in full, completed from reference TRBV5-1 and TRBJ1-1, reads KAGVTQTPRYLIKTRGQQVTLSCSPISGHRSVSWYQQTPGQGLQFLFEYFSETQRNKGNFPGRFSGRQFSNSRSEMNVSTLELGDSALYLCASSSGGPPTGEAFFGQGTRLTVV.

Many counts were recorded for this clone. V is TRBV30 and J is TRBJ1-5; tentatively, D is TRBD1 (5 bases). The CDR3 sequence is 16 residues long. CDR1 GTSNPN and CDR2 SVGIG come from the germline V gene (reference sequence). V was cut by 2 bases and J by 1 base, with 15 bases left in between. CDR3 in DNA: TGTGCCTGGAGTAGTGGAACTTGGGGCAGCAATCAGCCCCAGCATTTT. As protein: CAWSSGTWGSNQPQHF.

This rearrangement joins TRBV13 to TRBJ2-5; 8 nucleotides line up with TRBD1. V gave up 1 base and J gave up 4 bases; unmatched junction bases: 11. CDR1 and CDR2 from the germline V gene are PRHDT and FYEKMQ (reference sequence). The CDR3 spans 17 residues. In nucleotides, the CDR3 is TGTGCCAGCAGCTTAGACACCGGGACAGGTGGGGGAGAGACCCAGTACTTC. It codes for CASSLDTGTGGGETQYF.

J is TRBJ2-5 and V is TRBV4-1; TRBD1 agrees at 11 bases. This CDR3 is 15 amino acids long. V was clipped by 4 bases and J by 5 bases; unmatched bases: 6. Germline values: CDR1 MGHRA, CDR2 YSYEKL. The CDR3: CASSPGQGAWETQYF. CDR3 nucleotide sequence: TGCGCCAGCAGCCCCGGACAGGGGGCTTGGGAGACCCAGTACTTC.

The chain couples TRBV7-9 to TRBJ2-3; no definite D call. Looked up from germline, CDR1 is SEHNR and CDR2 is FQNEAQ (reference sequence). The CDR3 extends over 11 amino acids. V was cut by 7 bases and J by 6 bases, with 8 bases left in between. Here the CDR3 DNA reads TGTGCCAGCACCCGAGCCGATACGCAGTATTTT. As protein: CASTRADTQYF.

The genes are TRBV7-9 and TRBJ2-7; TRBD2 matches at 7 bases. V was clipped by 0 bases and J by 5 bases; unmatched bases: 1. In germline, CDR1 is SEHNR, CDR2 FQNEAQ (reference sequence). The CDR3 loop spans 13 amino acids. The CDR3 spells CASSLAGTNEQYF. DNA of the CDR3: TGTGCCAGCAGCTTAGCCGGGACTAACGAGCAGTACTTC.

This chain joins TRBV5-4 and TRBJ1-2, with 7 bases identical to TRBD1. The CDR3 is 15 residues long. Trimming took 4 bases from V and 1 from J; bases not matched to a gene: 7. Per germline, CDR1 SGHNT and CDR2 YYREEE (reference sequence). CDR3 nucleotides: TGTGCCAGCAGCCGAGGGACAGCTTATAACTATGGCTACACCTTC. Translating it yields CASSRGTAYNYGYTF.

This sequence joins TRBV28 and TRBJ2-5; 7 positions match TRBD1. This CDR3 contains 13 residues. Germline V gene data show CDR1 as MDHEN and CDR2 as SYDVKM. Trimming removed 9 bases from V and 2 bases from J; junction bases left unmatched: 6. DNA for the CDR3: TGTGCCAGTGAGTTCAGGGGGCAAGAGACCCAGTACTTC. Amino acids: CASEFRGQETQYF. Together with reference TRBV28 and TRBJ2-5, the CDR3 gives the full variable domain: DVKVTQSSRYLVKRTGEKVFLECVQDMDHENMFWYRQDPGLGLRLIYFSYDVKMKEKGDIPEGYSVSREKKERFSLILESASTNQTSMYLCASEFRGQETQYFGPGTRLLVL.

V usage is TRBV7-2 and J usage is TRBJ1-4; 7 nucleotides line up with TRBD1. Germline V gene lookup returns CDR1 SGHTA and CDR2 FQGNSA. The CDR3 sequence is 15 residues long. With 0 bases clipped from V and 7 bases from J, the junction kept 5 bases outside the gene matches. The CDR3, as DNA: TGTGCCAGCAGCTTAGCGCACAGGGGTGTTGAAAAACTGTTTTTT. Protein product: CASSLAHRGVEKLFF.

This chain uses TRBV21-1 with TRBJ2-1; TRBD2 is taken as the D call from the table, unchecked against the DNA. TRBV21-1 is shown as a pseudogene. The CDR3 length is 17 residues. CDR3 sequence: CASSNRRLAGVFDEQFF. The CDR3 DNA reads as TGTGCCAGCAGCAACCGCCGACTAGCGGGAGTGTTCGATGAGCAGTTCTTC.

This clone was seen more than once but under ten times. This chain connects TRBV4-1 to TRBJ2-3; 7 bases are a match to TRBD2. The length of the CDR3 is 16 residues. V gave up 4 bases and J gave up 2 bases; unmatched junction bases: 9. Germline V gene sequence: CDR1 MGHRA, CDR2 YSYEKL. The CDR3 DNA follows: TGCGCCAGCAGCCGATCCTCGGGACTATACACAGATACGCAGTATTTT. This sequence encodes CASSRSSGLYTDTQYF.

As DNA, the CDR3 is TGTGCCAGCAGCTTATGGTGGGGACTAGCGGGAGGGTCCTACGAGCAGTACTTC. Its translation: CASSLWWGLAGGSYEQYF. The chain couples TRBV7-9 to TRBJ2-7, with 16 bases matching TRBD2. Germline CDR1 is SEHNR and CDR2 is FQNEAQ (reference sequence). The CDR3 extends over 18 amino acids. The J segment lost 1 base and the V segment lost 2 bases, leaving 5 bases of the junction unmatched.

The chain carries TRBV18 and TRBJ1-1; no firm D call. The CDR3 totals 16 residues. Germline assignment: CDR1 KGHSH and CDR2 LQKENI. The V end lost 2 bases, the J end lost 7 bases, and 20 bases lay between the germline ends. The DNA of the CDR3 is TGTGCCAGCTCACCAGTTGGTAGCCTTTACCTCCTTGAAGCTTTCTTT. It yields the protein CASSPVGSLYLLEAFF.

The DNA for the CDR3 is TGTGCCAGCAGCCCAGCAGGACAGGGGGCCTACGAGCAGTACTTC. Protein: CASSPAGQGAYEQYF. V and J are TRBV9 and TRBJ2-7; the match to TRBD1 covers 10 bases. The V and J ends lost 4 bases and 2 bases, in that order; junction bases with no gene match: 6. CDR1 and CDR2 from the germline V gene are SGDLS and YYNGEE. CDR3 length: 15 amino acids. The variable domain in full, completed from reference TRBV9 and TRBJ2-7, reads DSGVTQTPKHLITATGQRVTLRCSPRSGDLSVYWYQQSLDQGLQFLIQYYNGEERAKGNILERFSAQQFPDLHSELNLSSLELGDSALYFCASSPAGQGAYEQYFGPGTRLTVT.

The V and J genes are TRBV28 and TRBJ1-5; TRBD1 aligns across 7 bases. The CDR3 length is 14 residues. Germline assignment: CDR1 MDHEN and CDR2 SYDVKM. The V segment lost 5 bases and the J segment 6 bases; nucleotides outside the gene matches: 7. In DNA form, the CDR3 reads TGTGCCAGCAGTGTTACAGGGGCAGGTCAGCCCCAGCATTTT. This codes for CASSVTGAGQPQHF.